This T cell receptor (beta chain) is drawn from a study of Ad26.COV2.S vaccination and SARS-CoV-2 variants. About this clone itself: Its target is unknown.

V lost 3 bases and J 0 bases, leaving 6 bases between the germline ends. Germline V CDR1 and CDR2: SQVTM, ANQGSEA. The CDR3 sequence is 13 residues long. Study-wide findings and caveats: Vaccine and placebo recipients had comparable breadth of non-spike TCRs. Vaccinated individuals (as opposed to placebo recipients) had higher spike-specific TCR breadth. Possibly, TCR breadth and depth analyses underestimated total T cell responses. After vaccination, substantial breadth of spike-specific CD8+ and CD4+ responses was reported.

Here immunoSEQ multiplex PCR was the method, and the copy in TCRdb shows in-frame clones only, minus some. The table records 350,000 to 450,000 clones, around 90% of them present only once. This specimen consisted of peripheral blood, obtained after recovery from COVID-19. The sequence was obtained from a human donor who had recovered from COVID-19. V and J are TRBV29-1 and TRBJ2-1; D is ambiguous. CDR3 in DNA: TGCAGCGTTGACACACACTCCTACAATGAGCAGTTCTTC. Translation gives CSVDTHSYNEQFF.